This T cell receptor beta chain was sequenced for a study of blood T cell repertoires in COVID-19. Study-wide context: Italy, Spain and the United States were the sources of the convalescent and acute COVID-19 samples.

The CDR3 runs 13 residues. The V and J ends lost 5 bases and 4 bases, in that order; junction bases with no gene match: 2. Germline V gene data show CDR1 as LNHDA and CDR2 as SQIVND (reference sequence). This table comes from immunoSEQ multiplex PCR, and its TCRdb copy is limited to in-frame clones, with some not included. The profile shows approximately 50,000 clones, 75% to 90% of them singletons. The sample taken for sequencing was peripheral blood. V and J are TRBV19 and TRBJ2-3; the match to TRBD1 covers 8 bases. The clonotype originates from a man aged 55 to 69 with COVID-19, enrolled during active disease. For the CDR3, the DNA is TGTGCCAGTAGTGCACAGGGGGCAGATACGCAGTATTTT. Translating gives CASSAQGADTQYF.